This T cell receptor beta chain comes out of a study of cytomegalovirus exposure and HLA in healthy donors. The CDR3 runs 14 residues. The germline V gene encodes CDR1 SGHTA and CDR2 FQGNSA. Trimming left V 5 bases short and J 8 bases short, with 18 bases between. The study ran its PCR with 60 Vbeta and 13 Jbeta primers. Profiled with immunoSEQ multiplex PCR; TCRdb holds only in-frame clones, not every one. The table for this sample gives about 110,000 clones. J is TRBJ1-2 and V is TRBV7-2; D call uncertain. Sample: PBMCs. The source of this sequence is a man aged 30 to 45 in good health and CMV-seronegative. This CDR3 is CASSPRLGVRGYTF. In DNA, the CDR3 is TGTGCCAGCAGCCCCCGGCTCGGGGTGAGGGGCTACACCTTC.